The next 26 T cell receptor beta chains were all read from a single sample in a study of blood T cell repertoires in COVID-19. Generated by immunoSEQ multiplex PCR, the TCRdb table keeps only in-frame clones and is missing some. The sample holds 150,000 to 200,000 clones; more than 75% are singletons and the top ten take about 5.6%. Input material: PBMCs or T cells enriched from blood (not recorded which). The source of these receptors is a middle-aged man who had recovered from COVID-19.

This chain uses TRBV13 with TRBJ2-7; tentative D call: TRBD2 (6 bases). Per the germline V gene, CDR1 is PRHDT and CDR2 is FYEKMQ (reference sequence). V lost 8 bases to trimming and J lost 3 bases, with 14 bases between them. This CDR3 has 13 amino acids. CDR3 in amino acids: CASSRRRGYEQYV. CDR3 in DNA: TGTGCCAGCTCGCGACGGCGGGGCTACGAGCAGTACGTC.

The CDR3 sequence: CATAGGQGTGELFF. The DNA for the CDR3 is TGTGCCACCGCGGGGGGGCAGGGCACCGGGGAGCTGTTTTTT. The chain employs TRBV15 and TRBJ2-2; 9 bases match TRBD2. The J segment lost 4 bases and the V segment lost 8 bases, leaving 5 bases of the junction unmatched. The CDR3 runs 14 residues. Germline V gene data show CDR1 as LNHNV and CDR2 as YYDKDF (reference sequence).

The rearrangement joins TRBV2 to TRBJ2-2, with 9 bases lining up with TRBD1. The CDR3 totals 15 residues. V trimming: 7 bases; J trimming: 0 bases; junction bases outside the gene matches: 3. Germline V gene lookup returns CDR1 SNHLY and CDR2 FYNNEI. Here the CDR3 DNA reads TGTGCCAGCAAGGGACAGGGCTCGAACACCGGGGAGCTGTTTTTT. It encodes CASKGQGSNTGELFF.

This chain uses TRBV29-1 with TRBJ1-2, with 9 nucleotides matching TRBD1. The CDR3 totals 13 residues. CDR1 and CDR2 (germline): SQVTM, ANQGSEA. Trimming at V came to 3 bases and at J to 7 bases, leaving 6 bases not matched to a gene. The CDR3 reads CSVDKRDRVGYTF. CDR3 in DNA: TGCAGCGTTGACAAAAGGGACAGGGTTGGCTACACCTTC.

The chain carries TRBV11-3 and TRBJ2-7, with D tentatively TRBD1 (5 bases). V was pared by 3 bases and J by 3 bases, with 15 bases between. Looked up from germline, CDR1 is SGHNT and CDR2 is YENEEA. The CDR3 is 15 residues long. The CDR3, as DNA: TGTGCCAGCAGCTTCGCTGCAGGGCCCAACTACGAGCAGTACTTC. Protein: CASSFAAGPNYEQYF.

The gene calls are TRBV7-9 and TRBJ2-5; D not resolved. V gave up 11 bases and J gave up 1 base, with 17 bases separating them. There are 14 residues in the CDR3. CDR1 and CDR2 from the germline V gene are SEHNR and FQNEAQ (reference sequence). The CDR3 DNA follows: TGTGCCTGCCGAAAGTCGTCTACCCAAGAGACCCAGTACTTC. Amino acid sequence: CACRKSSTQETQYF.

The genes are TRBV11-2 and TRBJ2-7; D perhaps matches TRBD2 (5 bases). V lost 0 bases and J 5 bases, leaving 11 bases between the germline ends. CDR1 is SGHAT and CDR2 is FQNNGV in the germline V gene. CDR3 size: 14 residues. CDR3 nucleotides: TGTGCCAGCAGCTTAGAGAGGTTAGCGCACGAGCAGTACGTC. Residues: CASSLERLAHEQYV.

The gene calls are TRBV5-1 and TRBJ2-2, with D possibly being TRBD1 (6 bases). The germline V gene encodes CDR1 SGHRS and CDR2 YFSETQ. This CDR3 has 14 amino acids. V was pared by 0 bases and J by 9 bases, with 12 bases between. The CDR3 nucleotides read TGCGCCAGCAGCTTGGAAAGTGGGGGCCGGGAGCTGTTTTTT. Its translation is CASSLESGGRELFF.

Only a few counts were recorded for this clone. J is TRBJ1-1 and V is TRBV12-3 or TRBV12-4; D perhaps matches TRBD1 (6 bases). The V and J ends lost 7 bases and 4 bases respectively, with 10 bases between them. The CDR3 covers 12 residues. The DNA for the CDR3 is TGTGCCAGCACAGGGACAAGCACTGAAGCTTTCTTT. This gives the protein CASTGTSTEAFF.

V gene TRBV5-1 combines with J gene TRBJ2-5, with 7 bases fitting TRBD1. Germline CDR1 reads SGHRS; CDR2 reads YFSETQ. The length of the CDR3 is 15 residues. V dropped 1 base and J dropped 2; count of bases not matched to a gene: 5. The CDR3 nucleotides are TGCGCCAGCAGCTTGATGGGACAGAGTCAAGAGACCCAGTACTTC. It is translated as CASSLMGQSQETQYF.

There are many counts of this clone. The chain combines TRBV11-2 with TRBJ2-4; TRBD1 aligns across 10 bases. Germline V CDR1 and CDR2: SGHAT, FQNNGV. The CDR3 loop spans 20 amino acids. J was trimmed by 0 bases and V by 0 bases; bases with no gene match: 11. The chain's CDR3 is CASSLEGTGAHTLAKNIQYF. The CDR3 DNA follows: TGTGCCAGCAGCTTAGAAGGGACAGGGGCCCACACACTAGCCAAAAACATTCAGTACTTC. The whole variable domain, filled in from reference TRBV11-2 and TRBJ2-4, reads EAGVAQSPRYKIIEKRQSVAFWCNPISGHATLYWYQQILGQGPKLLIQFQNNGVVDDSQLPKDRFSAERLKGVDSTLKIQPAKLEDSAVYLCASSLEGTGAHTLAKNIQYFGAGTRLSVL.

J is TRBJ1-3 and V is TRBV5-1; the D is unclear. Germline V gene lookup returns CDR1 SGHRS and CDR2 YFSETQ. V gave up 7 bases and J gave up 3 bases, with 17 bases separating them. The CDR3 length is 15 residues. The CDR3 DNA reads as TGCGCCAGCCAAACCGGGCCTGAGGGTGGAAACACCATATATTTT. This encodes CASQTGPEGGNTIYF.

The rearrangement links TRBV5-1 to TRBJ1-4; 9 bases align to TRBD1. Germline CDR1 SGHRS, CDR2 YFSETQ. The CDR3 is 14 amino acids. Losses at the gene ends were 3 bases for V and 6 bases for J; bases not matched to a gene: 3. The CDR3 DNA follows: TGCGCCAGCAGCTACAGGGGGCTAGATGAAAAACTGTTTTTT. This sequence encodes CASSYRGLDEKLFF.

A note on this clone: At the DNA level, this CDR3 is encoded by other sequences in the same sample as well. The CDR3 here is CASSQGREKLFF. The CDR3 coding sequence is TGTGCCAGCAGCCAAGGTCGTGAAAAACTGTTTTTT. The rearrangement uses TRBV3-1 (or the pseudogene TRBV3-2) and TRBJ1-4; unclear D gene. Germline V gene data show CDR1 as LGHDT and CDR2 as YNNKEL (reference sequence). The CDR3 contains 12 residues. With 1 base removed from V and 7 bases from J, the gap between germline ends came to 4 bases.

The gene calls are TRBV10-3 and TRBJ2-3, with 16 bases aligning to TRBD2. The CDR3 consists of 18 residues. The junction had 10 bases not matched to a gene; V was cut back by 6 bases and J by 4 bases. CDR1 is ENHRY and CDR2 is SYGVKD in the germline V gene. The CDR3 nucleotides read TGTGCCATCAGGGCCGGGACTAGCGGGGGGGCGGCGGCAGATACGCAGTATTTT. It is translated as CAIRAGTSGGAAADTQYF.

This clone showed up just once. The CDR3 nucleotides read TGCGCCAGCACCGGACAGAGTCCCTCCGGAAACACCATATATTTT. This codes for CASTGQSPSGNTIYF. This rearrangement joins TRBV5-1 to TRBJ1-3; D is possibly TRBD1 (6 bases). Germline CDR1 and CDR2: SGHRS and YFSETQ. CDR3 size: 15 residues. With 6 bases removed from V and 4 bases from J, the gap between germline ends came to 17 bases.

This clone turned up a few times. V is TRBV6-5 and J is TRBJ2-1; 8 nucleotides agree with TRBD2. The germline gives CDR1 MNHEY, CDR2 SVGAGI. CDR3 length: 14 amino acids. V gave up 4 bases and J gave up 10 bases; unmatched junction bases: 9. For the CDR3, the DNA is TGTGCCAGCAGTTCCCAGCGGGGGCCCCGGGAGCAGTTCTTC. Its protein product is CASSSQRGPREQFF.

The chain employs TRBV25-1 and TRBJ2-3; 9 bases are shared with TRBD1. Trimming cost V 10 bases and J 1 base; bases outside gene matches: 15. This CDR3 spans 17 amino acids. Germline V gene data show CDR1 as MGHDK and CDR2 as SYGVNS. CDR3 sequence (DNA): TGTGCCACCCTGGGGACAGGGCCCCACCCAGGCACAGATACGCAGTATTTT. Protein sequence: CATLGTGPHPGTDTQYF.

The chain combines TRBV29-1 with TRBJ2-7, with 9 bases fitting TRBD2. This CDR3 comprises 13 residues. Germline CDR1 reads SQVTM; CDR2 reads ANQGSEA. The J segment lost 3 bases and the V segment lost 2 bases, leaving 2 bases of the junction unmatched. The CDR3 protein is CSVESGGSYEQYF. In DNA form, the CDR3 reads TGCAGCGTTGAAAGCGGGGGGAGCTACGAGCAGTACTTC.

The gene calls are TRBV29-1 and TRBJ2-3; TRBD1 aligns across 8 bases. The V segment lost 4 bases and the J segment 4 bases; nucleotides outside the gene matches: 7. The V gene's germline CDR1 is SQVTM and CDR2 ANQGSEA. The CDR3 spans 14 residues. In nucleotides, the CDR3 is TGCAGCGTTGGATCGGACAGGGAGGCAGATACGCAGTATTTT. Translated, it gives CSVGSDREADTQYF.

The CDR3 is CASRGGPAEAFF. In DNA form, the CDR3 reads TGTGCCTCCCGGGGAGGCCCGGCTGAAGCTTTCTTT. The chain recombines TRBV10-3 with TRBJ1-1; D remains ambiguous. Germline CDR1 reads ENHRY; CDR2 reads SYGVKD. The CDR3 consists of 12 residues. Trimming removed 11 bases at V and 6 bases at J, with 16 bases between.

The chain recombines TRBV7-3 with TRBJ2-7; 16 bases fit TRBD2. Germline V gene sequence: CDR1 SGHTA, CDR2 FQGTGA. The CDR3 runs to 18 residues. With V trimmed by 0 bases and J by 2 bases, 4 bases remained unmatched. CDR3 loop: CASSLTGTSGGETYEQYV. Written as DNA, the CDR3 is TGTGCCAGCAGCTTAACAGGGACTAGCGGGGGGGAGACCTACGAGCAGTACGTC.

The CDR3 DNA reads TGTGCCAGCAGCTTCATCGGGGGCACTGAAGCTTTCTTT. Protein product: CASSFIGGTEAFF. The chain recombines TRBV11-3 with TRBJ1-1, with D perhaps matching TRBD1 (5 bases). CDR3 length: 13 amino acids. V was cut by 3 bases and J by 4 bases, with 9 bases left in between. Germline CDR1 and CDR2: SGHNT and YENEEA.

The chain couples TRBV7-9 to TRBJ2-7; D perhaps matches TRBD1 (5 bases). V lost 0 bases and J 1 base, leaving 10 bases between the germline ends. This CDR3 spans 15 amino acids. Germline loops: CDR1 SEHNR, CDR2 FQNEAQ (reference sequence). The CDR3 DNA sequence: TGTGCCAGCAGCTTAGCCGGGCAGGGTTCCTACGAGCAGTACTTC. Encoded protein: CASSLAGQGSYEQYF. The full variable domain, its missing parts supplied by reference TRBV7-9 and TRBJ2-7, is DTGVSQNPRHKITKRGQNVTFRCDPISEHNRLYWYRQTLGQGPEFLTYFQNEAQLEKSRLLSDRFSAERPKGSFSTLEIQRTEQGDSAMYLCASSLAGQGSYEQYFGPGTRLTVT.

CDR3 sequence: CASSRAGTGRDGQYF. The CDR3 DNA is TGCGCCAGCTCTCGGGCCGGGACAGGGAGAGACGGGCAGTACTTC. This chain uses TRBV10-1 with TRBJ2-7; 9 nucleotides align to TRBD1. CDR1 is WNHNN and CDR2 is SYGVQD in the germline V gene (reference sequence). V was pared by 8 bases and J by 9 bases, with 17 bases of the junction left unmatched. The CDR3 has 15 amino acids.

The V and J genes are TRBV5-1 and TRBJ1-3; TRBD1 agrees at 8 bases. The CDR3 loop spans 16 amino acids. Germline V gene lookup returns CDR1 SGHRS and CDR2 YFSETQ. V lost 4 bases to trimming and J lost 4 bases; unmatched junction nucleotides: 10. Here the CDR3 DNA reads TGCGCCAGCAGCCTACAGGGGGGGGCGCCGGGAAACACCATATATTTT. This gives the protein CASSLQGGAPGNTIYF.